This T cell receptor (beta chain) emerged from a study of glioma-infiltrating T cells after dendritic cell vaccination. General observations from the study: Patients with more pretreatment TILs had longer time to progression and survival.

Points on this clone: Its cognate antigen is unknown.

Patients had residual fresh-frozen tumor tissue and more than two years of survival data. Germline CDR1 is SGHRS and CDR2 is YFSETQ. There are 13 residues in the CDR3. With 3 bases removed from V and 8 bases from J, the gap between germline ends came to 14 bases. Measured with immunoSEQ multiplex PCR; TCRdb has only the in-frame clones, and not every one. The top ten clones hold more than 3% of a sample with approximately 82,000 clones, roughly 90% of them seen once. The chain carries TRBV5-1 and TRBJ1-2, with D hard to call. The TCR was taken from a human donor with glioblastoma. The input for sequencing was blood, taken before dendritic cell vaccination. The CDR3 coding sequence is TGCGCCAGCAGCTCCGAGGGTTTTTTGGGCTACACCTTC. It yields the protein CASSSEGFLGYTF.